This T cell receptor (beta chain) was obtained from a study of cytomegalovirus exposure and HLA in healthy donors. General observations from the study: When analyzed later, the rates of TCR association showed variation by HLA locus, with DRB1 the most and HLA-C the fewest.

Donors sampled were nominally healthy, though unrecorded immune exposures were likely. Only one count was recorded for this clone. Its antigen is as yet unknown. Primers for the PCR totalled 60 Vbeta and 13 Jbeta. Clones were read by immunoSEQ multiplex PCR, and TCRdb kept only the in-frame ones, dropping some. The data hold about 210,000 clones, with 87% observed a single time. CDR3 length: 14 amino acids. Trimming took 4 bases from V and 3 from J, leaving 13 bases between them. The germline V gene has CDR1 SGHKS and CDR2 YYEKEE (reference sequence). J is TRBJ1-1 and V is TRBV5-5, with D hard to call. The TCR originated in a boy between 2 and 10 years old in good health and CMV-seronegative. The sequenced sample was PBMCs. In DNA form, the CDR3 reads TGTGCCAGCAGCCCGTGGGAGCGGGACACTGAAGCTTTCTTT. Protein sequence: CASSPWERDTEAFF.